The text below deals with one T cell receptor beta chain. The V end was cut by 4 bases, the J end by 2 bases, with 11 bases between. Germline V gene sequence: CDR1 SEHNR, CDR2 FQNEAQ (reference sequence). The CDR3 length is 14 residues. MiXCR, run by TCRdb on the 5' RACE reads, gives a single entry per CDR3 protein. The sample records a few hundred thousand distinct CDR3 sequences, more than 15% being singletons. This record belongs to a study of T-cell memory formation after mild COVID-19. The source of this sequence is a man between 18 and 29 years old who had mild COVID-19 (a few samples of this study predate the infection). Cell type and time point are not known. Sample: PBMCs or a T cell subset sorted from them (not recorded which). This chain joins TRBV7-9 and TRBJ1-1, with D tentatively TRBD1 (6 bases). This chain's CDR3 is CASSSRDTNTEAFF. CDR3 in DNA: TGTGCCAGCAGCTCCCGGGACACCAACACTGAAGCTTTCTTT.